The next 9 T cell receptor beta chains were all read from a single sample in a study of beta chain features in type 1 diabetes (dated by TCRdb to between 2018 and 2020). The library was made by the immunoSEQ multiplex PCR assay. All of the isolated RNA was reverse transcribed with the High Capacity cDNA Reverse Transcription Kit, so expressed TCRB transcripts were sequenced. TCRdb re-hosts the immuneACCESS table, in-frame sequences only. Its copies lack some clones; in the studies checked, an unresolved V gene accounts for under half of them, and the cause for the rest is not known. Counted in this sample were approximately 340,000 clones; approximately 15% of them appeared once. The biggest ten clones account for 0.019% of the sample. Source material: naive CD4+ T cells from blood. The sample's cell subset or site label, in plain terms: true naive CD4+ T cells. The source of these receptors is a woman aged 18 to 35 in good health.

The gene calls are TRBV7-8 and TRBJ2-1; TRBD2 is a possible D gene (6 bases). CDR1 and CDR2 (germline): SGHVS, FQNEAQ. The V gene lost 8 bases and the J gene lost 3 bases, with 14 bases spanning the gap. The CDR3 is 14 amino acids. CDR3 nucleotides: TGTGCCAGCTGGTTCGACGGGAGCTACAATGAGCAGTTCTTC. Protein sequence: CASWFDGSYNEQFF.

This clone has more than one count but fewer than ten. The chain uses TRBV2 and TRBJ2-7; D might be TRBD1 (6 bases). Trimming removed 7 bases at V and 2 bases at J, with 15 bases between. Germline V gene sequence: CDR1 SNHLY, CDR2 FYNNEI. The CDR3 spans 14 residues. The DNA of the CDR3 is TGTGCCAGCAAGCCCCAGGGGCTTCCCTACGAGCAGTACTTC. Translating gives CASKPQGLPYEQYF.

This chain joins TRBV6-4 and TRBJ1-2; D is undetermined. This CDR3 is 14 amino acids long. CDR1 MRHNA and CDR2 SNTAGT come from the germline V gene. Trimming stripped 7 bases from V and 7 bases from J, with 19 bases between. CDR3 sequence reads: CASTIRAGVAGYTF. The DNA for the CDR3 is TGTGCCAGCACTATTCGAGCAGGTGTGGCTGGCTACACCTTC.

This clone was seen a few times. CDR3 nucleotides: TGTGCCAGCTCATCATCGGGACAGGGGACCGGCTACACCTTC. This codes for CASSSSGQGTGYTF. This rearrangement joins TRBV11-2 to TRBJ1-2; 10 nucleotides agree with TRBD1. This CDR3 has 14 amino acids. Per germline, CDR1 SGHAT and CDR2 FQNNGV. J lost 8 bases, V lost 8 bases, and 11 bases had no gene match. The full variable domain, in which reference TRBV11-2 and TRBJ1-2 provide the parts outside the CDR3, is EAGVAQSPRYKIIEKRQSVAFWCNPISGHATLYWYQQILGQGPKLLIQFQNNGVVDDSQLPKDRFSAERLKGVDSTLKIQPAKLEDSAVYLCASSSSGQGTGYTFGSGTRLTVV.

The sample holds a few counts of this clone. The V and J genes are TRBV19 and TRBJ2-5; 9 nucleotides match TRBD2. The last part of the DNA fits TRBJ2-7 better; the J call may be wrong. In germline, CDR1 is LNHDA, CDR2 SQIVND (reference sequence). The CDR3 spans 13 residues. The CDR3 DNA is TGTGCCAGTAGCGCTAGCGGGAACTACGAGCAGTACTTC. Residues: CASSASGNYEQYF.

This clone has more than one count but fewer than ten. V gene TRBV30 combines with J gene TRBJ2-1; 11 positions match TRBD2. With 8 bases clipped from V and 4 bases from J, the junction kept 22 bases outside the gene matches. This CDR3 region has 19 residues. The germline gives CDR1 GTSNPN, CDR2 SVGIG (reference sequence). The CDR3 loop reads CASKHTGTSGRALYNEQFF. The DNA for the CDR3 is TGTGCCAGCAAGCATACCGGGACTAGCGGCCGCGCTTTATACAATGAGCAGTTCTTC.

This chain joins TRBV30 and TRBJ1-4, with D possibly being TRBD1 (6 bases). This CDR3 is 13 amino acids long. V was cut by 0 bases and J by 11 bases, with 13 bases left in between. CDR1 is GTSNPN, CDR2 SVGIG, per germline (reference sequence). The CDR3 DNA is TGTGCCTGGAGTGTCACAGGGTTTGGGAAACTGTTTTTT. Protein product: CAWSVTGFGKLFF.

The CDR3 loop reads CASSQDHLVRRGGYPNEQFF. The CDR3 coding sequence is TGCGCCAGCAGCCAAGATCACCTCGTCAGGCGCGGAGGCTATCCCAATGAGCAGTTCTTC. V and J are TRBV4-3 and TRBJ2-1, with D tentatively TRBD2 (5 bases). Trimming cost V 0 bases and J 6 bases, with 27 bases left between them. Germline V CDR1 and CDR2: LGHNA, YSLEER. This CDR3 contains 20 residues.

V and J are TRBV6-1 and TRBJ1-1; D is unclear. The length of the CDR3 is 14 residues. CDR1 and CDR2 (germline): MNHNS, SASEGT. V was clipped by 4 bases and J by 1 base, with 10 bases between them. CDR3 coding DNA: TGTGCCAGCAGTGTTCTAGCGGGGAACACTGAAGCTTTCTTT. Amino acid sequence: CASSVLAGNTEAFF.